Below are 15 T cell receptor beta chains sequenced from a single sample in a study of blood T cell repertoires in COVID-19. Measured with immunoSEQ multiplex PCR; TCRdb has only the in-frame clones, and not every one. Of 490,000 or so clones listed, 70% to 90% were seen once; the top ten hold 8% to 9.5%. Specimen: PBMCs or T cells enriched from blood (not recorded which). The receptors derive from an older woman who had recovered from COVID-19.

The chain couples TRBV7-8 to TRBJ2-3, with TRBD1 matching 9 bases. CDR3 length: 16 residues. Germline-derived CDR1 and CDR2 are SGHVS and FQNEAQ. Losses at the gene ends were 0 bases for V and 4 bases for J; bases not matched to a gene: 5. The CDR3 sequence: CASSLATGGVADTQYF. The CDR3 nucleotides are TGTGCCAGCAGCTTAGCCACAGGGGGCGTCGCAGATACGCAGTATTTT. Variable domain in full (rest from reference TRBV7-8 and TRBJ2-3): GAGVSQSPRYKVAKRGQDVALRCDPISGHVSLFWYQQALGQGPEFLTYFQNEAQLDKSGLPSDRFFAERPEGSVSTLKIQRTQQEDSAVYLCASSLATGGVADTQYFGPGTRLTVL.

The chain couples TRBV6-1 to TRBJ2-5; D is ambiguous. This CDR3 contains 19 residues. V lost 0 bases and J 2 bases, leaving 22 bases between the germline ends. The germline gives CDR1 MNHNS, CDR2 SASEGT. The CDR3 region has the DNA TGTGCCAGCAGTGAAGCGCGTAGGAGTCTCTTGACTTCACAAGAGACCCAGTACTTC. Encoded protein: CASSEARRSLLTSQETQYF.

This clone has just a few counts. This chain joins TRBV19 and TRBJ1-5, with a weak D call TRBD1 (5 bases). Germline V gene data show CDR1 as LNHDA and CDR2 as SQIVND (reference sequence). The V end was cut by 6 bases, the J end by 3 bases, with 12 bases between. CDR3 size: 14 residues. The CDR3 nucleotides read TGTGCCAGTAGCCCAGGACATGACAATCAGCCCCAGCATTTT. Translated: CASSPGHDNQPQHF.

The CDR3 DNA sequence: TGTGCCAGCACCCTCGACAGGAACACCGGGGAGCTGTTTTTT. Residues: CASTLDRNTGELFF. The chain recombines TRBV27 with TRBJ2-2, with D maybe TRBD1 (5 bases). This CDR3 region has 14 residues. The germline V gene encodes CDR1 MNHEY and CDR2 SMNVEV (reference sequence). Trimming removed 7 bases at V and 1 base at J, with 10 bases between.

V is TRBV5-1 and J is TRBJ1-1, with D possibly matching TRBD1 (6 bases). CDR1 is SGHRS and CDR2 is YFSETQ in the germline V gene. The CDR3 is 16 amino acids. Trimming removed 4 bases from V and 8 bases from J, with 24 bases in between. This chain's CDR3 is CASSVTGTIGWSEAFF. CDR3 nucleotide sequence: TGCGCCAGCAGCGTGACAGGCACGATAGGATGGTCCGAAGCTTTCTTT.

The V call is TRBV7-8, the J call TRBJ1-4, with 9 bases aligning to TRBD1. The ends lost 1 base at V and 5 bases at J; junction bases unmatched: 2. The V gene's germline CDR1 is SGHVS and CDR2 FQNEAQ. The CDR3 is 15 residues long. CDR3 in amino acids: CASSLEGTGNEKLFF. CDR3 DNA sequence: TGTGCCAGCAGCTTAGAAGGGACAGGGAATGAAAAACTGTTTTTT. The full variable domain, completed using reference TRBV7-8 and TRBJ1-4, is GAGVSQSPRYKVAKRGQDVALRCDPISGHVSLFWYQQALGQGPEFLTYFQNEAQLDKSGLPSDRFFAERPEGSVSTLKIQRTQQEDSAVYLCASSLEGTGNEKLFFGSGTQLSVL.

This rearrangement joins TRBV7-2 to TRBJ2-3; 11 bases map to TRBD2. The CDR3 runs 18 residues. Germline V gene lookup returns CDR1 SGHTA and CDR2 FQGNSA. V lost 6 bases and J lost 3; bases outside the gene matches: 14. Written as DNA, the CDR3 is TGTGCCAGCAGTTCCCCCCATATAGCGGGGGGGTTTACAGATACGCAGTATTTT. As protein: CASSSPHIAGGFTDTQYF.

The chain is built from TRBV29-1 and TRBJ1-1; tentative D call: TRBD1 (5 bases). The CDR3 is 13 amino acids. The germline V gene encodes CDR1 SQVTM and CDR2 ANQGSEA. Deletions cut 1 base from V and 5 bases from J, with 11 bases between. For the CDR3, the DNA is TGCAGCGTTGAAGGCGGGGGGGTGACTGAAGCTTTCTTT. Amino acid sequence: CSVEGGGVTEAFF.

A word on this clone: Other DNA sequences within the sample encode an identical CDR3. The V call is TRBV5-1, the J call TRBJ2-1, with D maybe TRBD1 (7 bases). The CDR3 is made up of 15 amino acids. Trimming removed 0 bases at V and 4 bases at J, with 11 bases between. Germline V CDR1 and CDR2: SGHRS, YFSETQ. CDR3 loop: CASSLVAGGYNEQFF. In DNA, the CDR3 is TGCGCCAGCAGCTTGGTAGCAGGGGGGTACAATGAGCAGTTCTTC.

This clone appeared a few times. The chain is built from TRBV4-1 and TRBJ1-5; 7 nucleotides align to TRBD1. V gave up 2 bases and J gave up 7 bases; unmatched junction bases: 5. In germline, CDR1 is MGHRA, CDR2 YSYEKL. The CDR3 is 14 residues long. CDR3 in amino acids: CASSQPGQNQPQHF. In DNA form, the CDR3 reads TGCGCCAGCAGCCAACCGGGACAGAACCAGCCCCAGCATTTT.

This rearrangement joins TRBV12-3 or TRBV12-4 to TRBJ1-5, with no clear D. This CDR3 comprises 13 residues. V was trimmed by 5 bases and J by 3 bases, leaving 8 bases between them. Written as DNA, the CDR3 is TGTGCCAGCAGTAATACACCCAATCAGCCCCAGCATTTT. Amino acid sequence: CASSNTPNQPQHF.

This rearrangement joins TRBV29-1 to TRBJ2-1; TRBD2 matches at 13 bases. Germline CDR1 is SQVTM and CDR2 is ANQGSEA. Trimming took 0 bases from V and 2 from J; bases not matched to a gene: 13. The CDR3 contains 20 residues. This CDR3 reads CSVEDPPGLAGQKTYNEQFF. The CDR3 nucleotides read TGCAGCGTTGAAGACCCCCCGGGACTAGCGGGACAAAAGACCTACAATGAGCAGTTCTTC.

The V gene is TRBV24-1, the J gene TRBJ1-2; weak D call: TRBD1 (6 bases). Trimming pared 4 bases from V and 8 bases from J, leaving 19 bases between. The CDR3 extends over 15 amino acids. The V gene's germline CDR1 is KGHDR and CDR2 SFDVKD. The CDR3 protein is CATSDPGEGERGYTF. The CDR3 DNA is TGTGCCACCAGTGACCCAGGGGAGGGGGAGAGAGGCTACACCTTC.

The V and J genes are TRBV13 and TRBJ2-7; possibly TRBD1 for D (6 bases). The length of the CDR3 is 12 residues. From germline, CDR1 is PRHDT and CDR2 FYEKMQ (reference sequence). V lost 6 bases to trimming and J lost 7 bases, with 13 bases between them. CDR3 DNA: TGTGCCAGCAGTTCACAGGGTAGGGAGCAGTACTTC. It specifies CASSSQGREQYF.

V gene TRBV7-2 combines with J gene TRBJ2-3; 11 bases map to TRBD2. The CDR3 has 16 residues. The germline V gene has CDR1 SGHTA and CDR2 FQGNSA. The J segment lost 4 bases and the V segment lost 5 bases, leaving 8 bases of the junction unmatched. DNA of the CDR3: TGTGCCAGCAGCCTCTCTAGCGGGGGGCGGCCAGATACGCAGTATTTT. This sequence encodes CASSLSSGGRPDTQYF.